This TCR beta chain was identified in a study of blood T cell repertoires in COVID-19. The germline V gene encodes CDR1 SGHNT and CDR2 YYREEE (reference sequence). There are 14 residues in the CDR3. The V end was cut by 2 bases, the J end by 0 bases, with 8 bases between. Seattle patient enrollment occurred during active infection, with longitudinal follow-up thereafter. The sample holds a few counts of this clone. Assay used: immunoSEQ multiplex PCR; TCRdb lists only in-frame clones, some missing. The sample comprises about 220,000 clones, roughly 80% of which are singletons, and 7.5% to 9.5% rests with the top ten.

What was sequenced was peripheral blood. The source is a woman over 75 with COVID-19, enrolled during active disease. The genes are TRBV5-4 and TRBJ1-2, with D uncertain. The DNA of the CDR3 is TGTGCCAGCAGCTTCCGGGAATCTAACTATGGCTACACCTTC. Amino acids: CASSFRESNYGYTF.